Reported below is one TCR beta chain. Antigen: not known. These data belong to a study of T cells in localized non-small cell lung cancer. Study-wide results and caveats: Appearing in adjacent lung were a median about 59 of the top 100 tumor clones. Sequence data derive from only one tumor region, so heterogeneity remains possible. Adjacent uninvolved lung had the highest clonality, suggesting focused antigen responses. Among blood samples, higher T cell density accompanied longer overall survival.

Produced via immunoSEQ multiplex PCR; TCRdb's table is partial and in-frame only. Here the sample spans some 32,000 clones, roughly 94% being singletons. The germline V and J ends were trimmed by 2 bases and 7 bases, with 12 bases remaining between them. The germline V gene encodes CDR1 MNHNY and CDR2 SVGAGI (reference sequence). This CDR3 is built from 14 residues. The source material was peripheral blood, sampled before any cancer treatment. The sequence was obtained from a woman aged 40-69 years with stage I lung adenocarcinoma. The chain recombines TRBV6-6 with TRBJ2-4, with D possibly being TRBD2 (5 bases). This chain's CDR3 is CASSYLYVANIQYF. CDR3 DNA sequence: TGTGCCAGCAGTTACCTTTACGTAGCGAACATTCAGTACTTC.